The 5 T cell receptor beta chains presented below share a single source sample, sequenced in a study of T cells after somatic rescue of genetic block. Some clones are missing from TCRdb's copy, which holds only in-frame ones; the method was immunoSEQ multiplex PCR. The profile shows about 15,000 clones, about three quarters of them singletons. The sequenced material came from peripheral blood mononuclear cells (PBMCs). Receptors were obtained from a boy younger than 18.

Here the CDR3 DNA reads TGTGCCAGCAGCTTGGTGGGGGGGAACTACGAGCAGTACTTC. Translating it yields CASSLVGGNYEQYF. The rearrangement joins TRBV5-6 to TRBJ2-7, with TRBD2 identical over 7 bases. The CDR3 loop spans 14 amino acids. Per the germline V gene, CDR1 is SGHDT and CDR2 is YYEEEE. Trimming removed 0 bases from V and 3 bases from J; junction bases left unmatched: 3.

The rearrangement joins TRBV10-3 to TRBJ2-7; the D gene is possibly TRBD1 (5 bases). The CDR3 totals 11 residues. Germline V gene lookup returns CDR1 ENHRY and CDR2 SYGVKD. V lost 10 bases and J lost 6, with 13 bases in between. Here the CDR3 reads CATQGVGEQYF. For the CDR3, the DNA is TGTGCCACCCAAGGGGTGGGCGAGCAGTACTTC.

J is TRBJ2-5 and V is TRBV28, with 9 bases that match TRBD2. With 8 bases clipped from V and 5 bases from J, the junction kept 9 bases outside the gene matches. CDR3 length equals 14 residues. Germline CDR1 and CDR2: MDHEN and SYDVKM. CDR3 protein: CASVLAGLGETQYF. DNA of the CDR3: TGTGCCAGCGTCCTAGCGGGACTGGGGGAGACCCAGTACTTC.

The V gene is TRBV28, the J gene TRBJ2-7; the D gene could be TRBD1 or TRBD2 (5 bases each). V was trimmed by 8 bases and J by 4 bases, leaving 24 bases between them. The CDR3 length is 16 residues. Germline V CDR1 and CDR2: MDHEN, SYDVKM. CDR3 sequence reads: CASGSPGPILSYEQYF. CDR3 sequence (DNA): TGTGCCAGCGGATCTCCGGGACCGATACTTTCTTACGAGCAGTACTTC.

This clone was seen more than once but under ten times. This chain connects TRBV7-9 to TRBJ2-7, with 13 bases fitting TRBD2. V lost 4 bases to trimming and J lost 5 bases; unmatched junction nucleotides: 8. The CDR3 has 16 residues. Germline-derived CDR1 and CDR2 are SEHNR and FQNEAQ (reference sequence). CDR3 loop: CASSSPGLAGADEQYF. CDR3 DNA: TGTGCCAGCAGCTCTCCCGGACTAGCGGGAGCCGACGAGCAGTACTTC. The full variable domain, completed using reference TRBV7-9 and TRBJ2-7, is DTGVSQNPRHKITKRGQNVTFRCDPISEHNRLYWYRQTLGQGPEFLTYFQNEAQLEKSRLLSDRFSAERPKGSFSTLEIQRTEQGDSAMYLCASSSPGLAGADEQYFGPGTRLTVT.